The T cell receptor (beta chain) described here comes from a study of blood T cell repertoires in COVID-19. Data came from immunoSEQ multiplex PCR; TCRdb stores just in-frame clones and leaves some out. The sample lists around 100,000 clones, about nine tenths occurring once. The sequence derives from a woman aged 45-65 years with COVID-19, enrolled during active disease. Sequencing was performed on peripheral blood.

In nucleotides, the CDR3 is TGTGCCAGCAGTGAATTGTTCGGAGATTCACCCCTCCACTTT. This codes for CASSELFGDSPLHF. The V call is TRBV25-1, the J call TRBJ1-6; D is unclear. Trimming cost V 1 base and J 8 bases, with 9 bases left between them. This CDR3 spans 14 amino acids. Per germline, CDR1 MGHDK and CDR2 SYGVNS.